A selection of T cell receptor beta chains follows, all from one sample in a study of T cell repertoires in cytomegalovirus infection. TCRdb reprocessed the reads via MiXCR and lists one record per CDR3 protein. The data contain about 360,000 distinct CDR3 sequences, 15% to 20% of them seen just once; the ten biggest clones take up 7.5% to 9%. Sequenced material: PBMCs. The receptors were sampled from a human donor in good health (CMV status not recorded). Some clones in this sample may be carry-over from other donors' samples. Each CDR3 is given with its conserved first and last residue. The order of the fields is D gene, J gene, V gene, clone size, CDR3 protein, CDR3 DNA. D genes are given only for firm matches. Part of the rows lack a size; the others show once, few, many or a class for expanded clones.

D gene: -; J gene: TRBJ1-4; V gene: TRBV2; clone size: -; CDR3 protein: CASGTVNNEKLFF; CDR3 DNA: TGTGCCTCCGGGACGGTCAATAATGAAAAACTGTTTTTT
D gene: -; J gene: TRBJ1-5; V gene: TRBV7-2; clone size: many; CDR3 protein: CASSLEGGAHQPQHF; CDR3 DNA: TGTGCCAGCAGCCTAGAAGGGGGGGCGCATCAGCCCCAGCATTTT
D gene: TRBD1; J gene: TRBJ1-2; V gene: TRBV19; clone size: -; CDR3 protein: CASSTKPGQGYGYTF; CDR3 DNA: TGTGCCAGTAGTACAAAGCCCGGACAGGGGTACGGCTACACCTTC
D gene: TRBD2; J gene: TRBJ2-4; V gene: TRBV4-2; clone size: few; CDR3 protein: CASSRSGGAGDIQYF; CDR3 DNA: TGTGCCAGCAGCCGATCCGGGGGGGCGGGGGACATTCAGTACTTC
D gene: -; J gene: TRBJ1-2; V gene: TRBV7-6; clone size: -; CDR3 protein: CASRHDRAYYGYTF; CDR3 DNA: TGTGCCAGCAGACATGACAGAGCTTACTATGGCTACACCTTC
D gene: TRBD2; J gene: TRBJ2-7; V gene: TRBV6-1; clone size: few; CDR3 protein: CASSYVAGAGYEQYF; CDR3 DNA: TGTGCCAGCAGTTATGTAGCGGGAGCAGGCTACGAGCAGTACTTC
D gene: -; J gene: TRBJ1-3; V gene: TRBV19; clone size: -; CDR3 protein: CASSIAPGNTIYF; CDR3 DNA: TGTGCCAGTAGTATAGCCCCTGGAAACACCATATATTTT
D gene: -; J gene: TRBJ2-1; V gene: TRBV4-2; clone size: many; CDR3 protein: CASSPKIITDEQFF; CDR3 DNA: TGTGCCAGCAGCCCTAAAATCATTACGGATGAGCAGTTCTTC
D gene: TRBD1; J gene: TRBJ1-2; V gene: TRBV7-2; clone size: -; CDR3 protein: CASSFPGQGAYGYTF; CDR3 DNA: TGTGCCAGCAGCTTCCCAGGACAGGGGGCTTATGGCTACACCTTC
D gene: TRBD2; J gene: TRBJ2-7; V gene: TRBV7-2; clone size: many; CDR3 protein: CASSILAGGPYEQYF; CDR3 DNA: TGTGCCAGCAGCATACTAGCGGGAGGCCCCTACGAGCAGTACTTC
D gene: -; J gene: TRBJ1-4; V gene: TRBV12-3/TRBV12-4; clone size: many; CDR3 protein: CASSMVGFATNEKLFF; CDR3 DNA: TGTGCCAGCAGTATGGTTGGATTCGCAACTAATGAAAAACTGTTTTTT
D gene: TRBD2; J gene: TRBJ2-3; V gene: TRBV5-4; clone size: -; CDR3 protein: CASSSGLAGAVTQYF; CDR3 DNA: TGTGCCAGCAGCTCAGGACTAGCGGGAGCGGTTACGCAGTATTTT
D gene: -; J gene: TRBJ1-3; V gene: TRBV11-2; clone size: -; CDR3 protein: CASSLDGAAGNTIYF; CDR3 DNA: TGTGCCAGCAGCTTAGATGGGGCAGCTGGAAACACCATATATTTT
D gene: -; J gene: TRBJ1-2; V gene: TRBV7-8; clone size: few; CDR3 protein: CASSRLRRSGYTF; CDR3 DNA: TGTGCCAGCAGCAGACTCAGGAGGTCTGGCTACACCTTC
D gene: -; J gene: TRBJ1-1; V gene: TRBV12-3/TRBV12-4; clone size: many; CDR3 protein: CASSFTENTEAFF; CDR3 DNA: TGTGCCAGCAGTTTTACCGAAAACACTGAAGCTTTCTTT
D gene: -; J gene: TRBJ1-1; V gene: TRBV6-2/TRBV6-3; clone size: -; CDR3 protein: CASSDSPTEAFF; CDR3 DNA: TGTGCCAGCAGTGACAGTCCCACTGAAGCTTTCTTT
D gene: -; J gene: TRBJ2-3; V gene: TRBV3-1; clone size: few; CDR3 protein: CASSYQPLPTDTQYF; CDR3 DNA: TGTGCCAGCAGCTACCAACCACTCCCCACAGATACGCAGTATTTT
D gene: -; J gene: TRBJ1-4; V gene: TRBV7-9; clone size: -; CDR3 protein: CASSLGREPAGKLFF; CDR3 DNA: TGTGCCAGCAGCTTAGGAAGGGAGCCGGCAGGAAAACTGTTTTTT
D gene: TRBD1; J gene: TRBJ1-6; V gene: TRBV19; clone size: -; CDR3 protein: CASSRGFGQGRSPLHF; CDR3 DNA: TGTGCCAGTAGCCGTGGGTTCGGACAGGGTCGATCACCCCTCCACTTT
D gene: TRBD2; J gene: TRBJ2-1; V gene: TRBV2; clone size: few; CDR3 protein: CASSEGTSNEQFF; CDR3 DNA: TGTGCCAGCAGTGAGGGGACTAGCAACGAGCAGTTCTTC
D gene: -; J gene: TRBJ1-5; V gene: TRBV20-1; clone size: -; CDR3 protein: CSARGVTVSQPQHF; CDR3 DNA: TGCAGTGCCCGAGGGGTGACAGTTAGTCAGCCCCAGCATTTT
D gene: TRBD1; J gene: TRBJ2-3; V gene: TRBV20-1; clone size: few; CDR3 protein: CSASQGANTDTQYF; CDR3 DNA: TGCAGTGCTAGTCAGGGGGCTAACACAGATACGCAGTATTTT